A single sample gave rise to the 9 T cell receptor beta chains below, sequenced in a study of T cell responses to AZD1222 COVID-19 vaccine. TCRdb's table, derived via immunoSEQ multiplex PCR, lists solely in-frame clones and lacks some. Among about 180,000 clones listed, 90% were seen once. The specimen comprised peripheral blood, sampled on day 0 of AZD1222 vaccination. The receptors stem from an adult in good health.

This chain uses TRBV7-8 with TRBJ2-7, with D tentatively TRBD1 (5 bases). The germline V gene encodes CDR1 SGHVS and CDR2 FQNEAQ. This CDR3 has 15 amino acids. The V and J ends lost 5 bases and 0 bases respectively, with 14 bases between them. The CDR3 bases are TGTGCCAGCAGCCCTCGAAGGGGCTTCTCCTACGAGCAGTACTTC. Translated, it gives CASSPRRGFSYEQYF. Drawing the rest from reference TRBV7-8 and TRBJ2-7, the complete variable domain is GAGVSQSPRYKVAKRGQDVALRCDPISGHVSLFWYQQALGQGPEFLTYFQNEAQLDKSGLPSDRFFAERPEGSVSTLKIQRTQQEDSAVYLCASSPRRGFSYEQYFGPGTRLTVT.

This clone is medium-sized (0.01 to 0.1%) by share. V usage is TRBV6-2 or TRBV6-3 and J usage is TRBJ1-1; D call uncertain. Trimming cost V 0 bases and J 6 bases, with 8 bases left between them. Germline V CDR1 and CDR2: MNHEY, SVGEGT. CDR3 length: 13 amino acids. CDR3 amino acids: CASSYSRSAEAFF. CDR3 coding DNA: TGTGCCAGCAGTTACTCGAGGTCCGCTGAAGCTTTCTTT.

The chain uses TRBV2 and TRBJ2-3, with 12 bases that match TRBD2. Looked up from germline, CDR1 is SNHLY and CDR2 is FYNNEI. The CDR3 is made up of 17 amino acids. The ends lost 6 bases at V and 6 bases at J; junction bases unmatched: 13. Here the CDR3 DNA reads TGTGCCAGCAGGGACGTAACTAGCGGGGGGCCCTTTGATACGCAGTATTTT. Translation gives CASRDVTSGGPFDTQYF.

This chain links TRBV5-1 with TRBJ1-1; D is perhaps TRBD1 (5 bases). The germline gives CDR1 SGHRS, CDR2 YFSETQ. Trimming took 4 bases from V and 1 from J, leaving 11 bases between them. This CDR3 contains 14 residues. DNA of the CDR3: TGCGCCAGCAGCCTACGGCAGGGGAACACTGAAGCTTTCTTT. This gives the protein CASSLRQGNTEAFF.

The chain couples TRBV6-5 to TRBJ1-5; 7 bases map to TRBD1. J was trimmed by 11 bases and V by 7 bases; bases with no gene match: 17. Germline lookup yields CDR1 MNHEY and CDR2 SVGAGI. This CDR3 is 15 amino acids long. DNA for the CDR3: TGTGCCAGCACCCTGGGACAGCTGACCCAGTTGGCCCAGCATTTT. It codes for CASTLGQLTQLAQHF.

V is TRBV2 and J is TRBJ1-1, with D unresolved. Per germline, CDR1 SNHLY and CDR2 FYNNEI. V dropped 6 bases and J dropped 0 bases, with 14 bases sitting between them. This CDR3 is built from 15 residues. The CDR3 loop reads CASRGAVRMNTEAFF. The CDR3 DNA sequence: TGTGCCAGCAGAGGCGCAGTGAGGATGAACACTGAAGCTTTCTTT.

This chain joins TRBV4-1 and TRBJ1-2, with TRBD1 as a possible D gene (5 bases). This CDR3 comprises 15 residues. The germline V gene has CDR1 MGHRA and CDR2 YSYEKL. Trimming shortened V by 3 bases and J by 8 bases, and 19 bases separated the two germline ends. CDR3 bases: TGCGCCAGCAGCCAGGGGGATGCGATCGTATGGGGCTACACCTTC. It codes for CASSQGDAIVWGYTF.

The chain joins TRBV9 to TRBJ2-7; a possible D gene is TRBD2 (5 bases). V was shortened by 4 bases and J by 3 bases, with 11 bases between the two germline ends. Per germline, CDR1 SGDLS and CDR2 YYNGEE. This CDR3 is built from 13 residues. The CDR3 DNA follows: TGTGCCAGCAGCCGGGATCAAAGCTACGAGCAGTACTTC. Translating gives CASSRDQSYEQYF. The full variable domain, completed using reference TRBV9 and TRBJ2-7, is DSGVTQTPKHLITATGQRVTLRCSPRSGDLSVYWYQQSLDQGLQFLIQYYNGEERAKGNILERFSAQQFPDLHSELNLSSLELGDSALYFCASSRDQSYEQYFGPGTRLTVT.

The genes are TRBV6-2 or TRBV6-3 and TRBJ1-4; tentatively, D is TRBD1 (5 bases). The ends were cut back, 2 bases at V and 5 bases at J, with 12 bases in the middle. CDR1 MNHEY and CDR2 SVGEGT come from the germline V gene. The CDR3 has 15 amino acids. DNA for the CDR3: TGTGCCAGCAGTTACGGTGGGGCAGACAATGAAAAACTGTTTTTT. This codes for CASSYGGADNEKLFF.